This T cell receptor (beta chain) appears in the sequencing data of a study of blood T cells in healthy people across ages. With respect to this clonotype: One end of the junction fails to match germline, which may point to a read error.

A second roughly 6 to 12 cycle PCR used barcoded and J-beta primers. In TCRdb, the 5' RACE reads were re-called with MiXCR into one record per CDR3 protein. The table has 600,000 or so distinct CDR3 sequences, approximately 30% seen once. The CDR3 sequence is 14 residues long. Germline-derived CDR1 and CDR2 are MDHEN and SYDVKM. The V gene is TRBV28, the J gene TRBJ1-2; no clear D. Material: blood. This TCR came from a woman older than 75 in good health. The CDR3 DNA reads TGTACCAGCAGTCCGCTCGGACGGAACTATGGCTACACCTTC. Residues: CTSSPLGRNYGYTF.